What follows are 5 T cell receptor beta chains derived from one specimen sequenced in a study of cytotoxic CD8 clonotypes in ibrutinib-treated CLL. Generated by immunoSEQ multiplex PCR, the TCRdb table keeps only in-frame clones and is missing some. The top ten clones hold roughly a tenth of a sample with under 150,000 clones, more than 85% of them seen once. This specimen was PBMCs, taken after 12 months of ibrutinib treatment. These receptors all come from a human donor with chronic lymphocytic leukemia.

Here the CDR3 DNA reads TGTGCCAGCAGCCCCGATACCGCTGGGACTGAAGCTTTCTTT. This gives the protein CASSPDTAGTEAFF. The rearrangement uses TRBV5-6 and TRBJ1-1, with D unresolved. Germline lookup yields CDR1 SGHDT and CDR2 YYEEEE. The CDR3 sequence is 14 residues long. Trimming pared 4 bases from V and 5 bases from J, leaving 15 bases between.

The gene calls are TRBV7-8 and TRBJ1-2; D is ambiguous. The CDR3 runs to 15 residues. The ends were cut back, 1 base at V and 0 bases at J, with 9 bases in the middle. CDR1 and CDR2 (germline): SGHVS, FQNEAQ. CDR3 DNA: TGTGCCAGCAGCTTAGGAGACGGCCCTAACTATGGCTACACCTTC. It encodes CASSLGDGPNYGYTF. The variable domain in full, with the rest retrieved from reference TRBV7-8 and TRBJ1-2, is GAGVSQSPRYKVAKRGQDVALRCDPISGHVSLFWYQQALGQGPEFLTYFQNEAQLDKSGLPSDRFFAERPEGSVSTLKIQRTQQEDSAVYLCASSLGDGPNYGYTFGSGTRLTVV.

The chain recombines TRBV7-2 with TRBJ1-2, with 8 positions matching TRBD1. Germline assignment: CDR1 SGHTA and CDR2 FQGNSA. The CDR3 sequence is 16 residues long. V lost 4 bases to trimming and J lost 0 bases; unmatched junction nucleotides: 7. As DNA, the CDR3 is TGTGCCAGCAGCTCGGGACAGGTCTCCACTAACTATGGCTACACCTTC. Its protein is CASSSGQVSTNYGYTF.

The genes are TRBV5-8 and TRBJ2-7; TRBD2 matches at 8 bases. Losses at the gene ends were 2 bases for V and 3 bases for J; bases not matched to a gene: 7. This CDR3 contains 15 residues. Germline CDR1 SGHTS, CDR2 YDEGEE. The chain's CDR3 is CASSFGTRPDYEQYF. CDR3 nucleotides: TGTGCCAGCAGCTTTGGGACTAGACCAGACTACGAGCAGTACTTC.

This chain joins TRBV4-1 and TRBJ2-1, with TRBD1 identical over 9 bases. Germline CDR1 and CDR2: MGHRA and YSYEKL. The CDR3 extends over 15 amino acids. V lost 1 base to trimming and J lost 8 bases; unmatched junction nucleotides: 6. CDR3: CASSQGGQGIDEQFF. DNA of the CDR3: TGCGCCAGCAGCCAAGGAGGACAGGGGATCGATGAGCAGTTCTTC.